Listed below are T cell receptor beta chains from one sample, sequenced in a study of blood T cell repertoires in COVID-19. Assay used: immunoSEQ multiplex PCR; TCRdb lists only in-frame clones, some missing. The sample records some 100,000 clones, approximately 88% being singletons. Sequencing used peripheral blood. These receptors were taken from a woman aged 55-69 years with acute or convalescent COVID-19. CDR3s include the opening cysteine and the closing phenylalanine or tryptophan. Each record gives: V gene, CDR3 protein.

v_call: TRBV7-8
cdr3_aa: CASSPISGGAPTNTQYF

v_call: TRBV14
cdr3_aa: CASISGDEESPLHF

v_call: TRBV19
cdr3_aa: CASNPGGEAGEQYF

v_call: TRBV3-1/TRBV3-2
cdr3_aa: CASSQDQPGSHRTLHNEQFF

v_call: TRBV2
cdr3_aa: CASSLTVGQVRLEAFF

v_call: TRBV2
cdr3_aa: CASSFRVANTEAFF

v_call: TRBV7-2
cdr3_aa: CASSKIAGAINEQFF

v_call: TRBV28
cdr3_aa: CASSSREGNQPQHF

v_call: TRBV6-5
cdr3_aa: CASTNSGGATGELFF

v_call: TRBV2
cdr3_aa: CASNPTDRGGNQPQHF

v_call: TRBV19
cdr3_aa: CASSIGSRGGDEQFF

v_call: TRBV5-5
cdr3_aa: CASSRGTSGASSYEQYF

v_call: TRBV3-1/TRBV3-2
cdr3_aa: CASSQRDRETEAFF

v_call: TRBV4-3
cdr3_aa: CASSQSRQGNYGYTF

v_call: TRBV7-9
cdr3_aa: CASSFRATGLANEKLFF

v_call: TRBV4-3
cdr3_aa: CASSPYNAGIDTEAFF

v_call: TRBV3-1/TRBV3-2
cdr3_aa: CASSLAQGHREAFF

v_call: TRBV2
cdr3_aa: CASSLSGTGGNEQYF

v_call: TRBV15
cdr3_aa: CATSRDDRGFNEQYF

v_call: TRBV5-4
cdr3_aa: CASSFNSQANYGYTF